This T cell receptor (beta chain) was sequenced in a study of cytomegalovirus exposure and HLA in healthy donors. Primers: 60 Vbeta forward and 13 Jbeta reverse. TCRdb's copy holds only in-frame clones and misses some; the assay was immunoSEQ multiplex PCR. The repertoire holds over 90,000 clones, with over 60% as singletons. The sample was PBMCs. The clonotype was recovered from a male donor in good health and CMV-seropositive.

CDR3 DNA: TGCAGCGTTGAAGATAAGGGAGGAGAGACCCAGTACTTC. Its translation: CSVEDKGGETQYF. The chain links TRBV29-1 to TRBJ2-5; maybe TRBD2 (6 bases). Trimming pared 0 bases from V and 4 bases from J, leaving 9 bases between. Per germline, CDR1 SQVTM and CDR2 ANQGSEA. The CDR3 sequence is 13 residues long. Full variable domain (remainder filled in from reference TRBV29-1 and TRBJ2-5): SAVISQKPSRDICQRGTSLTIQCQVDSQVTMMFWYRQQPGQSLTLIATANQGSEATYESGFVIDKFPISRPNLTFSTLTVSNMSPEDSSIYLCSVEDKGGETQYFGPGTRLLVL.